This is a list of T cell receptor beta chains from one sample in a study of early stage breast cancer tumors. Using immunoSEQ multiplex PCR, the repertoire was profiled, and TCRdb retains in-frame clones only, with some absent. This table holds around 11,000 clones, around 75% found once. Source material: breast tumor tissue. These receptor sequences come from a person aged 65 to 79 with breast cancer. The conserved cysteine and the conserved F or W are not part of the CDR3 here. The listing skips clone size in some rows; elsewhere it reads once, few, many or a size class.

>TRBV5-1|TRBJ1-1|-
ASSVRTGAEGTEAF
>TRBV5-1|TRBJ1-6|few
ASSRRQGGDSPLH
>TRBV27|TRBJ1-2|-
ASRLSGANYGYT
>TRBV7-9|TRBJ2-5|once
ASSLARNRGIQETQY
>TRBV14|TRBJ2-7|-
ASSRRGPSTFHPYEQY
>TRBV1|TRBJ2-1|-
TSSQDRDSREGSYNEQF
>TRBV7-2|TRBJ2-5|once
ASSLESRDYRETQY
>TRBV7-9|TRBJ1-1|-
ASSFPAGGDTEAF
>TRBV9|TRBJ2-1|-
ASSVDGFNAYNEQF
>TRBV7-9|TRBJ1-1|-
ASSLKGDGTEAF
>TRBV30|TRBJ1-4|-
AWSAGQGGYEKLF
>TRBV7-9|TRBJ1-1|large
ASSLDLGRDVGTEAF
>TRBV5-5|TRBJ2-7|once
ASSFKGYEQY
>TRBV29-1|TRBJ1-2|-
SVENRGRDGYT
>TRBV5-5|TRBJ2-3|once
ASSFLGGQTTDTQY
>TRBV28|TRBJ2-7|-
ASSTAGAVRPYEQY
>TRBV18|TRBJ2-1|-
ASSPELGGRGYNEQF
>TRBV30|TRBJ1-2|-
AWSDPQGFGHYGYT
>TRBV7-3|TRBJ2-3|-
ASSLSGADTQY